These 13 T cell receptor beta chains were all obtained from the same sample, sequenced in a study of T cells in tumors after PD-1 blockade (dated by TCRdb to the late 2010s). Libraries were constructed by the immunoSEQ multiplex PCR assay. TCRdb mirrors the immuneACCESS table, restricted to in-frame sequences. Some clones are absent from its copies; in checked studies, under half trace to an unresolved V gene, and the reason for the others is unknown. The sample table holds about 33,000 clones, of which around four fifths were seen once. In total, the top ten clones hold under 50% of the sample. The meaning of the sample's time point label: before anti-PD-1 therapy. Specimen: PBMCs, collected before anti-PD-1 treatment. These TCRs come from a human donor with basal cell carcinoma.

V is TRBV19 and J is TRBJ1-5; 8 positions match TRBD1. Germline CDR1 reads LNHDA; CDR2 reads SQIVND (reference sequence). Trimming removed 8 bases from V and 0 bases from J; junction bases left unmatched: 6. The CDR3 totals 15 residues. The CDR3 is CASDRDRNSNQPQHF. The CDR3, as DNA: TGTGCCAGTGACCGGGACAGGAATAGCAATCAGCCCCAGCATTTT.

The chain links TRBV2 to TRBJ1-1; 10 nucleotides match TRBD1. Losses at the gene ends were 3 bases for V and 1 base for J; bases not matched to a gene: 2. The CDR3 extends over 15 amino acids. In germline, CDR1 is SNHLY, CDR2 FYNNEI. CDR3 in amino acids: CASSDWDRGNTEAFF. Here the CDR3 DNA reads TGTGCCAGCAGTGATTGGGACAGGGGGAACACTGAAGCTTTCTTT.

V is TRBV5-4 and J is TRBJ1-2; the D is unclear. Trimming removed 3 bases at V and 0 bases at J, with 9 bases between. The CDR3 extends over 14 amino acids. Germline values: CDR1 SGHNT, CDR2 YYREEE (reference sequence). The CDR3 loop reads CASSSDGTNYGYTF. The CDR3 DNA reads as TGTGCCAGCAGCTCTGACGGGACTAACTATGGCTACACCTTC. Full variable domain (rest looked up from reference TRBV5-4 and TRBJ1-2): ETGVTQSPTHLIKTRGQQVTLRCSSQSGHNTVSWYQQALGQGPQFIFQYYREEENGRGNFPPRFSGLQFPNYSSELNVNALELDDSALYLCASSSDGTNYGYTFGSGTRLTVV.

The rearrangement uses TRBV7-7 and TRBJ2-5; 7 bases map to TRBD1. The V gene's germline CDR1 is SSHAT and CDR2 FNYEAQ (reference sequence). This CDR3 spans 17 amino acids. Unmatched junction bases numbered 13, after V lost 5 bases and J lost 1 base. CDR3 sequence: CASSAGRGPRGQETQYF. CDR3 coding DNA: TGTGCCAGCAGCGCCGGAAGGGGGCCGAGGGGCCAAGAGACCCAGTACTTC.

CDR3 sequence (DNA): TGTGCCAGCAGCCCGGGCCTCAACTCTAATCAGCCCCAGCATTTT. Translating gives CASSPGLNSNQPQHF. The chain carries TRBV6-5 and TRBJ1-5; D unresolved. Trimming took off 6 bases at V and 4 bases at J, with 16 bases between the two ends. Per germline, CDR1 MNHEY and CDR2 SVGAGI. The CDR3 runs 15 residues.

This clone was recorded a few times. The V call is TRBV4-3, the J call TRBJ1-4, with 9 bases fitting TRBD1. There are 18 residues in the CDR3. J gave up 2 bases and V 0 bases, and 7 bases lay outside the gene matches. Germline CDR1 reads LGHNA; CDR2 reads YSLEER. CDR3 sequence: CASSQEGDRVGTNEKLFF. The CDR3 DNA is TGCGCCAGCAGCCAAGAAGGGGACAGGGTGGGGACTAATGAAAAACTGTTTTTT.

V and J are TRBV3-1 (or the pseudogene TRBV3-2) and TRBJ2-1; 9 bases fit TRBD1. Germline loops: CDR1 LGHDT, CDR2 YNNKEL (reference sequence). The CDR3 contains 14 residues. J was trimmed by 10 bases and V by 4 bases; bases with no gene match: 8. The CDR3 bases are TGTGCCAGCAGCCCGACAGGGGGGCAGAGGGAGCAGTTCTTC. Residues: CASSPTGGQREQFF.

The rearrangement links TRBV18 to TRBJ2-3; D is unclear. Looked up from germline, CDR1 is KGHSH and CDR2 is LQKENI. This CDR3 contains 14 residues. Trimming left V 6 bases short and J 1 base short, with 11 bases between. The CDR3 reads CASSPTSGTDTQYF. The CDR3 nucleotides are TGTGCCAGCTCCCCTACATCAGGCACAGATACGCAGTATTTT.

This chain connects TRBV10-3 to TRBJ1-2; D remains ambiguous. Germline V gene data show CDR1 as ENHRY and CDR2 as SYGVKD. With 3 bases removed from V and 4 bases from J, the gap between germline ends came to 15 bases. The CDR3 runs to 15 residues. The CDR3 region is CAISEGQTRTYGYTF. The CDR3, as DNA: TGTGCCATCAGTGAAGGGCAGACTCGAACCTATGGCTACACCTTC.

The chain has TRBV5-6 and TRBJ2-1; TRBD2 might be the D (5 bases). V lost 0 bases, J lost 4 bases, and 14 bases lay in between. This CDR3 is 16 amino acids long. Germline V gene data show CDR1 as SGHDT and CDR2 as YYEEEE. CDR3 region: CASSLVGGGRYNEQFF. As DNA, the CDR3 is TGTGCCAGCAGCTTGGTCGGAGGAGGACGGTACAATGAGCAGTTCTTC. Full variable domain (remainder filled in from reference TRBV5-6 and TRBJ2-1): DAGVTQSPTHLIKTRGQQVTLRCSPKSGHDTVSWYQQALGQGPQFIFQYYEEEERQRGNFPDRFSGHQFPNYSSELNVNALLLGDSALYLCASSLVGGGRYNEQFFGPGTRLTVL.

The J gene is TRBJ1-6, the V gene TRBV2; the D is unclear. Germline V gene lookup returns CDR1 SNHLY and CDR2 FYNNEI. Deletions cut 7 bases from V and 5 bases from J, with 6 bases between. CDR3 length: 12 amino acids. The CDR3 coding sequence is TGTGCCAGCAACAAGAATAATTCACCCCTCCACTTT. This codes for CASNKNNSPLHF.

J is TRBJ2-5 and V is TRBV2; D gene uncertain. Germline assignment: CDR1 SNHLY and CDR2 FYNNEI. V was trimmed by 5 bases and J by 3 bases, leaving 4 bases between them. The CDR3 covers 11 residues. The CDR3 region is CASSSKETQYF. The CDR3 nucleotides are TGTGCCAGCAGTAGTAAAGAGACCCAGTACTTC.

The chain links TRBV6-5 to TRBJ2-3, with unresolved D. The V and J ends lost 8 bases and 0 bases respectively, with 9 bases between them. The germline CDR1 and CDR2 sequences are MNHEY and SVGAGI. This CDR3 has 13 amino acids. CDR3 coding DNA: TGTGCCAGCGGAACCTTTAGCACAGATACGCAGTATTTT. This codes for CASGTFSTDTQYF.